This TCR beta chain was identified in a study of T cell repertoires in cytomegalovirus infection. In the study overall: Use of recently identified HLA-C-restricted and well-studied HLA-B-restricted CMV epitopes was part of the study. Public TCR beta signatures indicated both CMV infection and matching HLA type.

On this clonotype itself: Its antigen is undetermined.

In TCRdb, the reads were re-called with MiXCR into one record per CDR3 protein. The repertoire includes fewer than 650,000 distinct CDR3 sequences, roughly 43% of them detected once, and 40% to 60% sits in the top ten. Findings of the study overall: Frequencies of public TCR beta families were cumulated, and this identified carriers of CMV plus the relevant HLA. Across the ex vivo response, the dominant clonotypes were HLA-C-restricted CMV-specific TCR beta clonotypes.

The source is a human donor in good health (CMV status not recorded). Some clones in this sample may be carry-over from other donors' samples. The starting material was cultured PBMCs, obtained from culture after CMV antigen stimulation.

The CDR3 DNA reads as TGTGCCAGCAGCTCCCGTCTAGCGGGAGTCCACGGGGAGCTGTTTTTT. It specifies CASSSRLAGVHGELFF. V gene TRBV7-2 combines with J gene TRBJ2-2; the match to TRBD2 covers 10 bases. V lost 4 bases to trimming and J lost 7 bases; unmatched junction nucleotides: 9. This CDR3 contains 16 residues. Germline loops: CDR1 SGHTA, CDR2 FQGNSA. Using reference TRBV7-2 and TRBJ2-2 for the parts outside the CDR3, the full variable domain is GAGVSQSPSNKVTEKGKDVELRCDPISGHTALYWYRQSLGQGLEFLIYFQGNSAPDKSGLPSDRFSAERTGGSVSTLTIQRTQQEDSAVYLCASSSRLAGVHGELFFGEGSRLTVL.